This T cell receptor (beta chain) derives from a study of OX40 agonist ivuxolimab in advanced cancers. Study in general: Patients receiving dose escalation had hepatocellular carcinoma, melanoma, renal cell or head and neck cancer. Patients were 82.7% male with ages roughly 23 to 79, mean roughly 55. Under the entry rules, prior anti-PD-1, anti-PD-L1 or anti-CTLA-4 therapy was allowed, and roughly 41% had some. The study reported partial responses in three patients: one hepatocellular carcinoma, two cutaneous melanoma.

Method: immunoSEQ multiplex PCR; TCRdb's copy keeps in-frame clones and lacks some. The sample yields tens of thousands of clones, around 90% seen once. Germline CDR1 SGHVS, CDR2 FQNEAQ. The CDR3 runs to 15 residues. Trimming took off 5 bases at V and 1 base at J, with 14 bases between the two ends. The origin of this receptor is an adult with an advanced solid tumor such as melanoma, head and neck, liver or kidney cancer. V and J are TRBV7-8 and TRBJ2-5; weak D call: TRBD1 (5 bases). The sequencing here drew on CD4+ or CD8+ T cells sorted from blood, taken in a trial of the OX40 agonist ivuxolimab. This CDR3 is CASSPRRVVQETQYF. In nucleotides, the CDR3 is TGTGCCAGCAGCCCCCGCAGGGTGGTCCAAGAGACCCAGTACTTC.